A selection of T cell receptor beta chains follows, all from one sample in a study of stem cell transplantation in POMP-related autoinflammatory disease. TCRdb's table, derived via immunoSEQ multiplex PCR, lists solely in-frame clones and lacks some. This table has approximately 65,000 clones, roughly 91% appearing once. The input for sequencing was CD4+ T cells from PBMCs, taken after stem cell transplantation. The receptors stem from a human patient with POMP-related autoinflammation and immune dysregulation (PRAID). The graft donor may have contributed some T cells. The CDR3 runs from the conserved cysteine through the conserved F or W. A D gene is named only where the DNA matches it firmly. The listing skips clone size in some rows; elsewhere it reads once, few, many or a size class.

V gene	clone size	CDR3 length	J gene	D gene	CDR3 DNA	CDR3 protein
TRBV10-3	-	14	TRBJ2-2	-	TGTGCCATCAGTGAGTCCCCAGGCGGCGGGGAGCTGTTTTTT	CAISESPGGGELFF
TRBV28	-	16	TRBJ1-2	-	TGTGCCAGCAGTTTTCAGGAGGTTCCGATTAACTATGGCTACACCTTC	CASSFQEVPINYGYTF
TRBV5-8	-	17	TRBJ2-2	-	TGTGCCAGCACAAACCCTTGGGGGCGGCAAAACACCGGGGAGCTGTTTTTT	CASTNPWGRQNTGELFF
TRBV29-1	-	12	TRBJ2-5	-	TGCAGCGTTGAGGCGGTACAAGAGACCCAGTACTTC	CSVEAVQETQYF
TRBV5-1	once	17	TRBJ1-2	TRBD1	TGCGCCAGCAGCCTGCCCACGACAGGGGGGCTTAACTATGGCTACACCTTC	CASSLPTTGGLNYGYTF
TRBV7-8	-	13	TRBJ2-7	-	TGTGCCAGCAGCTTAGTGGACCCCTACGAGCAGTACTTC	CASSLVDPYEQYF
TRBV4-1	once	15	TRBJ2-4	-	TGCGCCAGCAGCGTAAGACTGCTAGCCAAAAACATTCAGTACTTC	CASSVRLLAKNIQYF
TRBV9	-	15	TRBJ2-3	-	TGTGCCAGCAGCGTAGGCCCCACCCGCACAGATACGCAGTATTTT	CASSVGPTRTDTQYF
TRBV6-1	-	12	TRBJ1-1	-	TGTGCCAGCAGTGAGGTAGTCCCCGAAGCTTTCTTT	CASSEVVPEAFF
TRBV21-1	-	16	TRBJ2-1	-	TGTGCCAGCAGCAAAGCGCGCAGGGAATCCTACAATGAGCAGTTCTTC	CASSKARRESYNEQFF
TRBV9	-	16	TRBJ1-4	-	TGTGCCAGCAGCGTAGCTACCGGCTACCTTAATGAAAAACTGTTTTTT	CASSVATGYLNEKLFF
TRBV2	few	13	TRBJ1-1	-	TGTGCCAGCAGTGTAGGCAGAGCCACTGAAGCTTTCTTT	CASSVGRATEAFF
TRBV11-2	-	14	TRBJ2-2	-	TGTGCCAGCAGCTTAGAGCAGGGAACCGGGGAGCTGTTTTTT	CASSLEQGTGELFF
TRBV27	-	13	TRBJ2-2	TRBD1	TGTGCCAGCAGGACACAGGGGGCCGGGGAGCTGTTTTTT	CASRTQGAGELFF
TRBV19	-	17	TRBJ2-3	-	TGTGCCAGTAGTAAAATAGGGACGCTGGGGTTCGCAGATACGCAGTATTTT	CASSKIGTLGFADTQYF
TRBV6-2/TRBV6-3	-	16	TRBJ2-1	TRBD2	TGTGCCAGCAGTTACTCCAGGACTAGCGGACACAATGAGCAGTTCTTC	CASSYSRTSGHNEQFF
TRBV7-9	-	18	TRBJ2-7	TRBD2	TGTGCCAGCAGCTCCCCGCCCTACCTAGCGGGGGTTCCCTACGAGCAGTACTTC	CASSSPPYLAGVPYEQYF
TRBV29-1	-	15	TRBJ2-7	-	TGCAGCGTTGGGCCCCTTGGAGGCCGAGCCTACGAGCAGTACTTC	CSVGPLGGRAYEQYF
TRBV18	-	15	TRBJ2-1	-	TGTGCCAGCTCACCAGGGCTGGGAAGCTACAATGAGCAGTTCTTC	CASSPGLGSYNEQFF
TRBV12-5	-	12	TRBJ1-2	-	TGTGCTAGTGGTTTGGACAACTATGGCTACACCTTC	CASGLDNYGYTF
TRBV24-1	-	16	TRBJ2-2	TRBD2	TGTGCCACCAGTGAGTCCCTAGCGGAGAACACCGGGGAGCTGTTTTTT	CATSESLAENTGELFF
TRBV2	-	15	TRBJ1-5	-	TGTGCCAGCAGTCCCCAGGGCGTGGTAGGTCAGCCCCAGCATTTT	CASSPQGVVGQPQHF
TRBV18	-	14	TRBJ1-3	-	TGTGCCAGCTCACCAGACAGCTCTGGAAACACCATATATTTT	CASSPDSSGNTIYF
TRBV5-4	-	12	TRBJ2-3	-	TGTGCCAGCAGCGTTGACACAGATACGCAGTATTTT	CASSVDTDTQYF
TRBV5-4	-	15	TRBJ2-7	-	TGTGCCAGCAGCTTGTCGACAGGAAACGGCTACGAGCAGTACTTC	CASSLSTGNGYEQYF
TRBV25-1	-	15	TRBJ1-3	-	TGTGCCAGCAGTGGCCCGGGGGCGGCTGGAAACACCATATATTTT	CASSGPGAAGNTIYF
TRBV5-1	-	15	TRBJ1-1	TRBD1	TGCGCCAGCAGCTTGGCGGACAGGGGGCACACTGAAGCTTTCTTT	CASSLADRGHTEAFF
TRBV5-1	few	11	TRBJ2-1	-	TGCGCCAGCAGCTTATTGAGGGAGCAGTTCTTC	CASSLLREQFF
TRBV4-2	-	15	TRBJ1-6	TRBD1	TGTGCCAGCAGCCTTCAAGGGACAGATAATTCACCCCTCCACTTT	CASSLQGTDNSPLHF
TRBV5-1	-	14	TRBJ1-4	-	TGCGCCAGCAGCCGGGGAGGGGAAAATGAAAAACTGTTTTTT	CASSRGGENEKLFF
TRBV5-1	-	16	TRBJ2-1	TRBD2	TGCGCCAGCAGCCGTGAGCGGGGGGGCCCCTACAATGAGCAGTTCTTC	CASSRERGGPYNEQFF
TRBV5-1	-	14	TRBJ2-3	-	TGCGCCAGCAGCTTAGGTGGGAGTGGTGATACGCAGTATTTT	CASSLGGSGDTQYF
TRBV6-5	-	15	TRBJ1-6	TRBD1	TGTGCCAGCAGTTACTCGTGGACAGGGGATTCACCCCTCCACTTT	CASSYSWTGDSPLHF
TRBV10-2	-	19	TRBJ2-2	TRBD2	TGCGCCAGCAGTGAGTCTCTAGCGGGGCGTTACGCGAACACCGGGGAGCTGTTTTTT	CASSESLAGRYANTGELFF
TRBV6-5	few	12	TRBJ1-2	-	TGTGCCAGCACTCGCGGGGGCGGTGGCTACACCTTC	CASTRGGGGYTF
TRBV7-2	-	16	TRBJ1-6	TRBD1	TGTGCCAGCAGCTTAGGATTGACAGGGACGAATTCACCCCTCCACTTT	CASSLGLTGTNSPLHF
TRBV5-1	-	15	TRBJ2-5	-	TGCGCCAGCAGCTTGGGTGGCATCACCCAAGAGACCCAGTACTTC	CASSLGGITQETQYF
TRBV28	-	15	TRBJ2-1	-	TGTGCCAGCAGTTTCGTTCGTACAGCAAACAATGAGCAGTTCTTC	CASSFVRTANNEQFF
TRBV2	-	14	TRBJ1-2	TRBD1	TGTGCCAGCAGTGAGGGGACAGGGTCGGGTGGCTACACCTTC	CASSEGTGSGGYTF
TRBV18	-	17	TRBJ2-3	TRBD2	TGTGCCAGCTCACCACTAACTAGCGGGCCTAGCACAGATACGCAGTATTTT	CASSPLTSGPSTDTQYF
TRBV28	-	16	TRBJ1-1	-	TGTGCCAGCAGTGGCCTCCCGGGAAGGGGGAACACTGAAGCTTTCTTT	CASSGLPGRGNTEAFF
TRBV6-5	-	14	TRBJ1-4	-	TGTGCCAGCAGTTTGGGGTACTCTAATGAAAAACTGTTTTTT	CASSLGYSNEKLFF
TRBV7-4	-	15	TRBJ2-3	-	TGTGCCAGCAGCCGCAGGGTCGCGGGCCCCGATACGCAGTATTTT	CASSRRVAGPDTQYF
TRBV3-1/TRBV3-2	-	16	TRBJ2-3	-	TGTGCCAGCAGCCAAGTTGGGGGAGCTCCCACAGATACGCAGTATTTT	CASSQVGGAPTDTQYF
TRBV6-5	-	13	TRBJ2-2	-	TGTGCCAGCAGGCGCCAGGGTGGCGGGGAGCTGTTTTTT	CASRRQGGGELFF
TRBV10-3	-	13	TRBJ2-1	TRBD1	TGTGCCATCAAAGGGACAGGGGCCTACGAGCAGTTCTTC	CAIKGTGAYEQFF